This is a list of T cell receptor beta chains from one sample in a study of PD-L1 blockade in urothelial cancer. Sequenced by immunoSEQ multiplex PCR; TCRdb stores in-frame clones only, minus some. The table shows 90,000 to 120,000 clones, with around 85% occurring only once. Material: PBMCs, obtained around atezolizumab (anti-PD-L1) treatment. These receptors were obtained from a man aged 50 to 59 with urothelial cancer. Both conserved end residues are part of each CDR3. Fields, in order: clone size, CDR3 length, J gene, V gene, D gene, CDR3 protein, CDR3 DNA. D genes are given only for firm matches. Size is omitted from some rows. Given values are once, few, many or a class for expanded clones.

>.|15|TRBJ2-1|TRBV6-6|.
CASSDVQAASAEQFF
TGTGCCAGCAGCGACGTACAGGCCGCGAGCGCCGAGCAGTTCTTC
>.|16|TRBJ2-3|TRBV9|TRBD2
CASSVGFSGSGDTQYF
TGTGCCAGCAGCGTAGGCTTTAGCGGGAGTGGAGATACGCAGTATTTT
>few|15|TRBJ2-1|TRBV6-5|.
CASSSGRQGGSEQFF
TGTGCCAGCAGTTCCGGGAGACAGGGAGGCAGTGAGCAGTTCTTC
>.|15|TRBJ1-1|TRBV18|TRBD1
CASSPNRGRNTEAFF
TGTGCCAGCTCACCCAACAGGGGAAGGAACACTGAAGCTTTCTTT
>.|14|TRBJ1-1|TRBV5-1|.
CASSPRGVSTEAFF
TGCGCCAGCAGCCCCAGGGGCGTGAGTACTGAAGCTTTCTTT
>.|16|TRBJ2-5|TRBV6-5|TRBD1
CASSYSGTGGFETQYF
TGTGCCAGCAGTTACTCCGGGACAGGGGGCTTTGAGACCCAGTACTTC
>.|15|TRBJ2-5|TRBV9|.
CASSVEGQGKETQYF
TGTGCCAGCAGCGTAGAGGGGCAGGGGAAAGAGACCCAGTACTTC
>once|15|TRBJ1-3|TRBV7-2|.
CASSHNPSGQNTIYF
TGTGCCAGCAGCCACAACCCCTCAGGGCAGAACACCATATATTTT
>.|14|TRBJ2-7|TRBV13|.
CASSSDRLVPEQYF
TGTGCCAGCAGCTCGGACAGATTGGTTCCCGAGCAGTACTTC
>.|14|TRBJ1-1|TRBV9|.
CASSVGQGSTEAFF
TGTGCCAGCAGCGTAGGGCAGGGGAGCACTGAAGCTTTCTTT
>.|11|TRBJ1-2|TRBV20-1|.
CSAQRGDGYTF
TGCAGTGCCCAGCGGGGGGATGGCTACACCTTC
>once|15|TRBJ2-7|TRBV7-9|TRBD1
CASRQDRGNLYEQYF
TGTGCCAGCAGGCAAGACAGGGGGAATTTATACGAGCAGTACTTC
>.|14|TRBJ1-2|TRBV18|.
CASSPVVRSDSYTF
TGTGCCAGCTCACCAGTGGTTAGATCGGACTCCTACACCTTC
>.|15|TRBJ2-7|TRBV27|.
CASSLSLGSVYEQYF
TGTGCCAGCAGTTTATCCCTCGGGTCGGTGTACGAGCAGTACTTC
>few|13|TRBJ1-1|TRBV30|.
CAWSYSSVSWAFF
TGTGCCTGGAGTTACTCGTCGGTCTCGTGGGCTTTCTTT
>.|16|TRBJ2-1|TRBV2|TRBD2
CASSEVRLAVYNEQFF
TGTGCCAGCAGTGAAGTGCGACTAGCTGTTTACAATGAGCAGTTCTTC
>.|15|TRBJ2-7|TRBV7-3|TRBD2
CASSPAGGSSYEQYF
TGTGCCAGCAGCCCCGCGGGGGGCAGCTCCTACGAGCAGTACTTC
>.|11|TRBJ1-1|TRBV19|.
CASTGLTEAFF
TGTGCCAGTACAGGGTTAACTGAAGCTTTCTTT
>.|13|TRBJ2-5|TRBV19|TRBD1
CASSYRGEETQYF
TGTGCCAGTTCATACAGGGGGGAAGAGACCCAGTACTTC
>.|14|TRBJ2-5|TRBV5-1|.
CASSGSGVRETQYF
TGCGCCAGCAGCGGGTCAGGGGTTAGAGAGACCCAGTACTTC
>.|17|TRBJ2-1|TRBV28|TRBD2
CASSFYRTSGIHNEQFF
TGTGCCAGCAGTTTCTACCGGACTAGCGGGATTCACAATGAGCAGTTCTTC
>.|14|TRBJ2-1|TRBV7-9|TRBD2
CASSLELAGNEQFF
TGTGCCAGCAGCTTGGAACTAGCGGGCAATGAGCAGTTCTTC
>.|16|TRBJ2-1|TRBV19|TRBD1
CASSVRDRGFVGEQFF
TGTGCCAGTAGTGTCCGGGACAGGGGTTTTGTGGGCGAGCAGTTCTTC
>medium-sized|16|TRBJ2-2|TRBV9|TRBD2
CASSVSSGRIPGELFF
TGTGCCAGCAGCGTGTCTAGCGGGAGAATTCCCGGGGAGCTGTTTTTT
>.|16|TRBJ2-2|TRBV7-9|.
CASTKGGARNTGELFF
TGTGCCAGCACCAAAGGGGGGGCGCGGAACACCGGGGAGCTGTTTTTT
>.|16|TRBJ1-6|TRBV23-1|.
CASSQSAGSYNSPLHF
TGCGCCAGCAGTCAATCAGCGGGGTCCTATAATTCACCCCTCCACTTT